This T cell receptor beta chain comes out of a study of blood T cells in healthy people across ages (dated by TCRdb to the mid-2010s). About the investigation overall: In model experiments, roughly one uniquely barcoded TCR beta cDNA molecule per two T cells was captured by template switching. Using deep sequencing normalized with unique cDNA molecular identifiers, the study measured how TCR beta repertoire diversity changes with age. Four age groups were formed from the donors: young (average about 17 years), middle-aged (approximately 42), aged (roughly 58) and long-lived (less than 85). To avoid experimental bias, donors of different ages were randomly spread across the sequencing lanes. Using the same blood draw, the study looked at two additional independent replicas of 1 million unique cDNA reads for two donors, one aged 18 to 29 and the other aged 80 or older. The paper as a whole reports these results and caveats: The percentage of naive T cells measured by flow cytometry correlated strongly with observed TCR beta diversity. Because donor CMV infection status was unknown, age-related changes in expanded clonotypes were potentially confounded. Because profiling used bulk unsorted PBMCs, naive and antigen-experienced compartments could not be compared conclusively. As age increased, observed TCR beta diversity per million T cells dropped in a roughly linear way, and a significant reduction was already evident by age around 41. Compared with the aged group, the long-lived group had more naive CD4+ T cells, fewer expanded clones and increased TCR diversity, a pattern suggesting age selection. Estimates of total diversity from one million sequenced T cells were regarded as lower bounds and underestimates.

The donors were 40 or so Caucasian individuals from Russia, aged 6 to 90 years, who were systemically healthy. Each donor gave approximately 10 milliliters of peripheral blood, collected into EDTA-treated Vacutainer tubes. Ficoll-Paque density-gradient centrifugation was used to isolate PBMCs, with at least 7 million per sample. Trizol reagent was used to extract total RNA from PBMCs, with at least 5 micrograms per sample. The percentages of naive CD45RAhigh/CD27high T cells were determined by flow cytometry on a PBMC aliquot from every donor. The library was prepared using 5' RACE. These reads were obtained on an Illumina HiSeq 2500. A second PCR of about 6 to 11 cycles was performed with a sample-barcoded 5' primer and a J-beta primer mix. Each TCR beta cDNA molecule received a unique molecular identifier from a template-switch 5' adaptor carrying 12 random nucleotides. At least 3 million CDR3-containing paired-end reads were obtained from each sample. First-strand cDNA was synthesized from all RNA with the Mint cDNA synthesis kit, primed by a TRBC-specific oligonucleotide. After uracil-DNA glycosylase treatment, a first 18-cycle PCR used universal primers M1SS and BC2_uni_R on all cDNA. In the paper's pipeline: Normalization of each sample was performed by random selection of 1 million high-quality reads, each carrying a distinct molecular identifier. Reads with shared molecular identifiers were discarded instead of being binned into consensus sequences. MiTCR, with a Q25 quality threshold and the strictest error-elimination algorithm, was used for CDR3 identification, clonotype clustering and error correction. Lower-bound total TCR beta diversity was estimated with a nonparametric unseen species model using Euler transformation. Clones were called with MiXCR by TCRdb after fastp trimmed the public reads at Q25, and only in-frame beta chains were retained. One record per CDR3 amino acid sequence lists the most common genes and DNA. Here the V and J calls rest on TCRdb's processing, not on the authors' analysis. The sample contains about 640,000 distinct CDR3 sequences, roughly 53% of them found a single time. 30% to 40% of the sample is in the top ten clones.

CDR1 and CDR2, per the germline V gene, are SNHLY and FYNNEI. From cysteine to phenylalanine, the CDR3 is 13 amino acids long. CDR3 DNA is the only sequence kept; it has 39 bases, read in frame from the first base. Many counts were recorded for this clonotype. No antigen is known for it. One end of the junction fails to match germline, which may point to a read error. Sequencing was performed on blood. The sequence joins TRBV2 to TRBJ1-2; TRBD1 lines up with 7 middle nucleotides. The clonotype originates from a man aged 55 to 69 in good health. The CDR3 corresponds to CASSGGQNYGYTF. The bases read TGCGCCAGCAGCGGGGGACAGAACTATGGCTACACCTTC.